These T cell receptor beta chains were read from a single sample in a study of vaccination and CD4 T cells after COVID-19. TCRdb analysed the PCR reads with MiXCR anew, one entry per CDR3 protein. Counted here are more than 15,000 distinct CDR3 sequences, 43% occurring once; the ten biggest clones make up about 6%. Antigens for these TCRs are unknown. The sequencing here drew on CD4+ T cells from blood, cultured in vitro, taken before SARS-CoV-2 vaccination. These receptors were collected from a human donor who had recovered from COVID-19. Each CDR3 is given with its conserved first and last residue. The D gene is left open where the match is weak. Size tells how often a clone was seen (once, few, many) or the class of an expanded clone, and some rows leave it out.

DNA	CDR3	D	size	V	J
TGTGCCAGTAGTATAGGCTGGGGCCAGGGGGAGACCCAGTACTTC	CASSIGWGQGETQYF	NA	few	TRBV19	TRBJ2-5
TGCAGTGCTAGAGATAGTGCTACTATGGGCACCGGGGAGCTGTTTTTT	CSARDSATMGTGELFF	NA	NA	TRBV20-1	TRBJ2-2
TGTGCCAGCAGCTCCCGGGGACGGGAAGGCTACACCTTC	CASSSRGREGYTF	NA	few	TRBV21-1	TRBJ1-2
TGCAGTGCTAGTCTAGCGGGAGCGGAGACCCAGTACTTC	CSASLAGAETQYF	TRBD2	NA	TRBV20-1	TRBJ2-5
TGCAGTGGCTTTACCGGGGGGGTTCGCCGTCATACGCAGTATTTT	CSGFTGGVRRHTQYF	TRBD2	NA	TRBV20-1	TRBJ2-3
TGTGCCAGCAGCCAAACCCGACTGATACAGCATCAGCCCCAGCATTTT	CASSQTRLIQHQPQHF	NA	few	TRBV7-8	TRBJ1-5
TGTGCCAGCAGCGGGGGGACAGGGAAGACCGGGGAGCTGTTTTTT	CASSGGTGKTGELFF	TRBD1	few	TRBV7-9	TRBJ2-2
TGTGCCAGCAGCTCCCTCCAAGGGAGGGCTTTCTTT	CASSSLQGRAFF	NA	few	TRBV11-1	TRBJ1-1
TGTGCCAGCAGCTCCCAAACTGGGGAGGGCTATGGCTACACCTTC	CASSSQTGEGYGYTF	NA	few	TRBV7-6	TRBJ1-2
TGTGCCAGCAGTGAACTCAGGTCAGATACGCAGTATTTT	CASSELRSDTQYF	NA	few	TRBV6-1	TRBJ2-3
TGTGCCAGCAGCTTCCCTAGCGGAGATACGCAGTATTTT	CASSFPSGDTQYF	TRBD2	NA	TRBV7-2	TRBJ2-3
TGTGCCAGCAGTTACCAGGAGTTCTACGAGCAGTACTTC	CASSYQEFYEQYF	NA	NA	TRBV6-2/TRBV6-3	TRBJ2-7
TGTGCCAGCTCACGGGCAGGGTCAGTTGATTCACCCCTCCACTTT	CASSRAGSVDSPLHF	NA	NA	TRBV18	TRBJ1-6
TGTGCCAGTCAACAGGGGGCAGGGTCTACCGAGCAGTACTTC	CASQQGAGSTEQYF	TRBD1	few	TRBV6-1	TRBJ2-7
TGTGCCAGTAGTATGCGAGGGACCCAGGCGGGGGAGCTGTTTTTT	CASSMRGTQAGELFF	NA	NA	TRBV19	TRBJ2-2
TGTGCCAGCAGCCCCCAACAAGCAGGGAAGGGGCTGGCTGAAGCTTTCTTT	CASSPQQAGKGLAEAFF	NA	few	TRBV7-3	TRBJ1-1
TGTGCCAGCAGCTTAGCGGGGCGGGGCACCGGGGAGCTGTTTTTT	CASSLAGRGTGELFF	NA	few	TRBV7-9	TRBJ2-2
TGTGCCAGCAGTTTCCGGGGGGGGCGGAACAATCAGCCCCAGCATTTT	CASSFRGGRNNQPQHF	NA	NA	TRBV28	TRBJ1-5
TGCAGTGCTAGTTACGGACAGGACCTCTCTGGAAACACCATATATTTT	CSASYGQDLSGNTIYF	TRBD1	NA	TRBV20-1	TRBJ1-3
TGTGCCAGCAGTTCGTATAATACAGGGGCACTCAACGTCCTGACTTTC	CASSSYNTGALNVLTF	TRBD1	NA	TRBV27	TRBJ2-6
TGCGCCATTACACAGGGTGGGGGCGCAGATACGCAGTATTTT	CAITQGGGADTQYF	NA	NA	TRBV10-1	TRBJ2-3
TGTGCCAGCAGCGAGCACGGGGACCTCTACGAGCAGTACTTC	CASSEHGDLYEQYF	NA	few	TRBV2	TRBJ2-7
TGTGCCAGCAGTTCCCTAGCGGGGCGAGGCGAGCAGTACTTC	CASSSLAGRGEQYF	TRBD2	NA	TRBV6-5	TRBJ2-7
TGCAGCGTTGAAAGAGCCTCCTATGGCTACACCTTC	CSVERASYGYTF	NA	NA	TRBV29-1	TRBJ1-2
TGCAGTGCTAGACCGGGACTAGCAAGTTTTGAGACCCAGTACTTC	CSARPGLASFETQYF	TRBD2	NA	TRBV20-1	TRBJ2-5
TGTGCCAGCAGTTACTCGTCGAGGGGAGACGGGACTGAAGCTTTCTTT	CASSYSSRGDGTEAFF	NA	NA	TRBV6-5	TRBJ1-1
TGCAGTGCCGGCCGGATGGGAGGGTCCGAGCAGTACTTC	CSAGRMGGSEQYF	TRBD2	NA	TRBV20-1	TRBJ2-7
TGTGCCAGCAGTGGGACAGTTTATGGCTACACCTTC	CASSGTVYGYTF	TRBD1	NA	TRBV12-3/TRBV12-4	TRBJ1-2
TGTGCCAGCAGCTTAGTCCTGAACACTGAAGCTTTCTTT	CASSLVLNTEAFF	NA	few	TRBV7-2	TRBJ1-1
TGTGCCAGCAAGGAGAATAGGATTAATTCACCCCTCCACTTT	CASKENRINSPLHF	NA	NA	TRBV2	TRBJ1-6
TGTGCCAGCGCCTGGGGACGCTCCTACGAGCAGTACTTC	CASAWGRSYEQYF	NA	NA	TRBV2	TRBJ2-7
TGTGCCACCAGCAGAGAGGTTAATTCACCCCTCCACTTT	CATSREVNSPLHF	NA	few	TRBV15	TRBJ1-6
TGTGCCAGCAGCTCGGACAGGAACTACGAGCAGTACTTC	CASSSDRNYEQYF	TRBD1	NA	TRBV7-9	TRBJ2-7
TGCGCCAGCAGCCAAGGGGGACTAGCGGGGACCGGGGAGCTGTTTTTT	CASSQGGLAGTGELFF	TRBD2	NA	TRBV4-3	TRBJ2-2
TGCGCCAGCAGCCAAGAGAGAGCCGGGACAGGGCGAGATACGCAGTATTTT	CASSQERAGTGRDTQYF	TRBD1	NA	TRBV4-3	TRBJ2-3
TGTGCCAGCAGCTCAACCCGGGACTACCGGAGGATAGATACGCAGTATTTT	CASSSTRDYRRIDTQYF	TRBD2	few	TRBV7-2	TRBJ2-3
TGTGCCAGTAGTCCCGCCCGGATAGCGGGATTGGGCAGTGAGCAGTTCTTC	CASSPARIAGLGSEQFF	TRBD2	NA	TRBV19	TRBJ2-1
TGTGCCAGTAGCCCCGGGATCCTACGAGGACCCCTCCACTTT	CASSPGILRGPLHF	NA	NA	TRBV19	TRBJ1-6
TGTGCCAGTAGTACCAGGAATAGCAATCAGCCCCAGCATTTT	CASSTRNSNQPQHF	NA	NA	TRBV19	TRBJ1-5
TGCAGTGTTTTCGGGACAGACTACGAGCAGTACTTC	CSVFGTDYEQYF	TRBD1	NA	TRBV20-1	TRBJ2-7
TGTGCCAGCAGTTTGACTAGCGGGCAAGAGACCCAGTACTTC	CASSLTSGQETQYF	TRBD2	NA	TRBV28	TRBJ2-5
TGTGCCAGCAGGCATCCACAGGGGGCGGGGGTGGATGGCTACACCTTC	CASRHPQGAGVDGYTF	TRBD1	NA	TRBV28	TRBJ1-2
TGTGCCAGCAGCTCCCTACTAGCGGGGGGGCCCGAGACCCAGTACTTC	CASSSLLAGGPETQYF	TRBD2	NA	TRBV7-6	TRBJ2-5
TGTGCCAGCGGGGGTAGGGACAGGGGATTGTATGGCTACACCTTC	CASGGRDRGLYGYTF	TRBD1	NA	TRBV6-1	TRBJ1-2
TGTGCCAGCAGCTCGGAAGTGGGTGAAGCTTTCTTT	CASSSEVGEAFF	NA	NA	TRBV7-2	TRBJ1-1
TGTGCCAGCGTCGATAGCTACACTGAAGCTTTCTTT	CASVDSYTEAFF	NA	NA	TRBV6-1	TRBJ1-1
TGTGCCATCAGTGTGTCCGGGGACAATCAGCCCCAGCATTTT	CAISVSGDNQPQHF	NA	medium-sized	TRBV10-3	TRBJ1-5
TGTGCCACCAGCAGACGGACTAGCGGGAGCGAGCAGTACTTC	CATSRRTSGSEQYF	TRBD2	few	TRBV15	TRBJ2-7
TGTGCCAGCAGCTTACGGGTACAGGGGTATACGCAAGAGACCCAGTACTTC	CASSLRVQGYTQETQYF	TRBD1	NA	TRBV7-2	TRBJ2-5
TGTGCCACCAGCAGAGGCCGGGCCAACTATGGCTACACCTTC	CATSRGRANYGYTF	NA	few	TRBV15	TRBJ1-2
TGTGCCAGCTCTTCTCAGGGCAGGGGGCTCGAGAATTCACCCCTCCACTTT	CASSSQGRGLENSPLHF	TRBD1	NA	TRBV18	TRBJ1-6
TGTGCCAGCAGTTTAAACTCGGGACGCCTTATGAACACTGAAGCTTTCTTT	CASSLNSGRLMNTEAFF	NA	few	TRBV27	TRBJ1-1
TGTGCCAGCAGTGATCGACAGGGTAATTCACCCCTCCACTTT	CASSDRQGNSPLHF	TRBD1	few	TRBV6-1	TRBJ1-6